This entry features one TCR beta chain sequence. The data are from a study of blood T cell repertoires in COVID-19. At the level of the study: There were acute and convalescent COVID-19 samples, and they came from the United States, Italy and Spain. Nucleic acid was either cDNA or gDNA, and it came from T cells, B-cell-depleted T cells, or PBMCs.

Original data processing: Quantification of nucleated cells was approximated via reference gene primer amplification. The table came from immunoSEQ multiplex PCR; TCRdb's copy has only in-frame clones and leaves some out. V and J calls and clone size come straight from that table; D and trimming were deduced from the DNA. The sample consists of roughly 30,000 clones, 85% to 90% of them appearing once. This CDR3 spans 14 amino acids. CDR1 MNHEY and CDR2 SMNVEV come from the germline V gene (reference sequence). V was pared by 2 bases and J by 9 bases, with 11 bases between. Source material: peripheral blood. This sequence originates from a human donor in a cohort sampled during active COVID-19. This sequence joins TRBV27 and TRBJ1-6; the D gene is possibly TRBD1 (6 bases). DNA for the CDR3: TGTGCCAGCAGTTTAACAGGGACGGGTTCACCCCTCCACTTT. It codes for CASSLTGTGSPLHF.